This T cell receptor (beta chain) was retrieved from a study of CD8 T cells in ankylosing spondylitis (dated by TCRdb to 2016 to 2017). In the study overall: T cell receptor beta repertoires were profiled in healthy donors and ankylosing spondylitis patients so that disease-linked TCR variants could be found. The full study cohort comprised 25 ankylosing spondylitis patients and 85 to 120 healthy donors. Peripheral blood was sampled, and synovial fluid was also collected from ankylosing spondylitis patients. General findings and caveats noted by the study authors: Some motif variants were previously reported in synovial fluid and blood of reactive arthritis patients, suggesting common disease-initiation mechanisms. A TCR beta motif made up of several highly homologous amino acid variants appeared to be characteristic of blood from ankylosing spondylitis patients. The disease-linked clones had a CD8+ phenotype and were found at relatively low frequencies in peripheral blood. The disease-linked clones were reported to be significantly enriched in matched synovial fluid samples from ankylosing spondylitis patients.

Sequencing instrument: Illumina HiSeq 2500. TCR beta libraries were prepared by quantitative 5'-RACE with molecular barcodes. The study's processing was this. To identify disease-linked TCR variants, a new computational method was used, one built on a probabilistic model of VDJ rearrangement. The raw public reads went through TCRdb reprocessing: fastp at Q25, MiXCR clone calling, in-frame beta chains kept. Here each entry gathers all rows of one CDR3 protein and keeps the most common genes and DNA. Clone size and V and J calls follow TCRdb, not the original study. The sample table contains some 140,000 distinct CDR3 sequences; only one count was recorded for over 10% of them. Jointly, the top ten make up around 4.1% of the sample. From the cysteine through the phenylalanine, the CDR3 covers 14 amino acids. CDR3 DNA only is kept here, 42 bases in frame from base 1. CDR1 SEHNR and CDR2 FQNEAQ were looked up in the germline V gene (reference sequence). The trim is 5 bases for V and 4 bases for J, with a gap of 14 bases between the germline ends.

This clonotype showed up many times. Its antigen target is currently unknown. Per-base quality was not reported, and no clone a single base away is much larger than it. The receptor's source is a female donor with ankylosing spondylitis or in good health (not recorded which). Sample: blood, either unsorted or a sorted T cell fraction (not recorded which). The chain is encoded by TRBV7-9 joined to TRBJ1-2, and possibly TRBD1, on 5 matching bases. The CDR3 amino acid sequence is: CASSTWDLRYGYTF. The nucleotide sequence is given as TGTGCCAGCAGCACCTGGGACCTCCGCTATGGCTACACCTTC.